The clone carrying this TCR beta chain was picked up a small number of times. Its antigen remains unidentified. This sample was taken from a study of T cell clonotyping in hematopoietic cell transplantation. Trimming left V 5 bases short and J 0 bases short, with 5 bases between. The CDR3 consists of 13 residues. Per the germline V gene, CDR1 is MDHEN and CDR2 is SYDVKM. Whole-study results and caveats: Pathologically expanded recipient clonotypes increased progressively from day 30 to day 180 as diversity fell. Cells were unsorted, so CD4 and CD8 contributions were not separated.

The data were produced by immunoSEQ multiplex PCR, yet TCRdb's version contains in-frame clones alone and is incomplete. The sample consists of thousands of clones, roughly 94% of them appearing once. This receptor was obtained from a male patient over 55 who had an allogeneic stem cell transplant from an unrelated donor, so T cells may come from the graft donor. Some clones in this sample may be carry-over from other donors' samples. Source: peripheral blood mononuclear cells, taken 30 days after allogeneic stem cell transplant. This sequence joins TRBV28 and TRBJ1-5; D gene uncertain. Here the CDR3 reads CASSPYSNQPQHF. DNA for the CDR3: TGTGCCAGCAGTCCCTATAGCAATCAGCCCCAGCATTTT.